These T cell receptor beta chains were read from a single sample in a study of T cells in Graves' hyperthyroidism and ophthalmopathy. TCRdb independently ran MiXCR on the multiplex PCR reads; one entry per CDR3 protein. This table has just under 750,000 distinct CDR3 sequences, 35% appearing once. The sample consisted of blood. The receptors stem from a woman between 40 and 50 years old with Graves' hyperthyroidism. The CDR3 runs from the conserved cysteine through the conserved F or W. The D gene is left open where the match is weak. Size tells how often a clone was seen (once, few, many) or the class of an expanded clone, and some rows leave it out.

d_call: .; v_call: TRBV20-1; j_call: TRBJ2-5; clone_size: .; cdr3_aa: CSAKLSGIMGKETQYF; cdr3_nt: TGCAGTGCTAAACTCTCCGGGATAATGGGGAAAGAGACCCAGTACTTC
d_call: TRBD1; v_call: TRBV7-9; j_call: TRBJ1-2; clone_size: many; cdr3_aa: CASRPGTGAIGGGYTF; cdr3_nt: TGTGCCAGCAGGCCCGGGACAGGGGCTATTGGTGGAGGCTACACCTTC
d_call: TRBD1; v_call: TRBV29-1; j_call: TRBJ1-5; clone_size: .; cdr3_aa: CSVERTGGQPQHF; cdr3_nt: TGCAGCGTTGAACGGACAGGGGGTCAGCCCCAGCATTTT
d_call: .; v_call: TRBV13; j_call: TRBJ1-4; clone_size: few; cdr3_aa: CASSPPSEGEKLFF; cdr3_nt: TGTGCCAGCAGCCCGCCCTCGGAGGGGGAAAAACTGTTTTTT
d_call: TRBD1; v_call: TRBV7-2; j_call: TRBJ1-1; clone_size: many; cdr3_aa: CASSFRGVEDAFF; cdr3_nt: TGTGCCAGCAGCTTCAGGGGGGTGGAGGACGCTTTCTTT
d_call: .; v_call: TRBV14; j_call: TRBJ1-1; clone_size: .; cdr3_aa: CASSREIGTEAFF; cdr3_nt: TGTGCCAGCAGCCGAGAAATAGGGACTGAAGCTTTCTTT
d_call: .; v_call: TRBV11-2; j_call: TRBJ1-4; clone_size: .; cdr3_aa: CASSFYGTPNEKLFF; cdr3_nt: TGTGCCAGCAGCTTTTACGGGACACCTAATGAAAAACTGTTTTTT
d_call: .; v_call: TRBV15; j_call: TRBJ2-5; clone_size: .; cdr3_aa: CATSSLGRGKETQYF; cdr3_nt: TGTGCCACCAGCAGCCTTGGACGGGGCAAGGAGACCCAGTACTTC
d_call: .; v_call: TRBV6-6; j_call: TRBJ1-2; clone_size: few; cdr3_aa: CASRPASGGDYGYTF; cdr3_nt: TGTGCCAGCAGACCCGCATCGGGGGGTGACTATGGCTACACCTTC
d_call: TRBD1; v_call: TRBV19; j_call: TRBJ1-3; clone_size: many; cdr3_aa: CASSTRDSRNTIYF; cdr3_nt: TGTGCCAGTAGTACCCGGGACAGCAGAAACACCATATATTTT
d_call: TRBD2; v_call: TRBV7-3; j_call: TRBJ2-7; clone_size: .; cdr3_aa: CASSLPGTSAYNEQYF; cdr3_nt: TGTGCCAGCAGCTTACCTGGGACTAGCGCCTACAATGAGCAGTACTTC
d_call: .; v_call: TRBV7-2; j_call: TRBJ2-7; clone_size: many; cdr3_aa: CASSLALGDLIYEQYF; cdr3_nt: TGTGCCAGCAGCTTAGCGTTAGGGGACCTAATCTACGAGCAGTACTTC
d_call: .; v_call: TRBV19; j_call: TRBJ2-6; clone_size: many; cdr3_aa: CASTISGANVLTF; cdr3_nt: TGTGCCAGTACCATAAGTGGGGCCAACGTCCTGACTTTC
d_call: .; v_call: TRBV12-5; j_call: TRBJ1-5; clone_size: few; cdr3_aa: CASGLGVWDQPQHF; cdr3_nt: TGTGCTAGTGGTTTAGGTGTCTGGGATCAGCCCCAGCATTTT
d_call: .; v_call: TRBV7-9; j_call: TRBJ2-7; clone_size: many; cdr3_aa: CASSQTETAYEQYF; cdr3_nt: TGTGCCAGCAGCCAGACAGAAACCGCCTACGAGCAGTACTTC
d_call: .; v_call: TRBV7-9; j_call: TRBJ2-5; clone_size: many; cdr3_aa: CASRIGRGWQETQYF; cdr3_nt: TGTGCCAGCAGAATAGGACGCGGTTGGCAAGAGACCCAGTACTTC
d_call: TRBD2; v_call: TRBV28; j_call: TRBJ2-1; clone_size: .; cdr3_aa: CASSRIEAGGNDEQFF; cdr3_nt: TGTGCCAGCAGCCGGATAGAGGCGGGAGGCAACGATGAGCAGTTCTTC
d_call: .; v_call: TRBV9; j_call: TRBJ1-2; clone_size: many; cdr3_aa: CASSDGQYNWGYTF; cdr3_nt: TGTGCCAGCAGCGACGGACAGTACAATTGGGGCTACACCTTC
d_call: .; v_call: TRBV7-2; j_call: TRBJ2-1; clone_size: .; cdr3_aa: CASSLGQIANEQFF; cdr3_nt: TGTGCCAGCAGCTTAGGGCAGATAGCCAATGAGCAGTTCTTC
d_call: .; v_call: TRBV24-1; j_call: TRBJ2-7; clone_size: many; cdr3_aa: CATRDGSSYEQYF; cdr3_nt: TGTGCCACCAGGGACGGGAGCTCCTACGAGCAGTACTTC
d_call: TRBD2; v_call: TRBV24-1; j_call: TRBJ2-2; clone_size: once; cdr3_aa: CASGFPPGLAGGPLNTGELFF; cdr3_nt: TGTGCTAGTGGTTTCCCGCCGGGACTAGCGGGGGGGCCACTAAACACCGGGGAGCTGTTTTTT
d_call: TRBD1; v_call: TRBV6-1; j_call: TRBJ2-7; clone_size: few; cdr3_aa: CASRDHRTGGSEQYF; cdr3_nt: TGTGCCAGCAGGGACCATAGGACAGGGGGAAGCGAGCAGTACTTC
d_call: .; v_call: TRBV29-1; j_call: TRBJ1-5; clone_size: many; cdr3_aa: CSVRTENQPQHF; cdr3_nt: TGCAGCGTTCGGACCGAGAATCAGCCCCAGCATTTT
d_call: .; v_call: TRBV7-9; j_call: TRBJ2-7; clone_size: many; cdr3_aa: CASSVGGFRGSSYEQYF; cdr3_nt: TGTGCCAGCAGCGTGGGGGGATTTCGGGGGTCCTCCTACGAGCAGTACTTC
d_call: .; v_call: TRBV19; j_call: TRBJ1-2; clone_size: many; cdr3_aa: CASSLRGTYGYTF; cdr3_nt: TGTGCCAGTAGTTTACGTGGGACCTATGGCTACACCTTC
d_call: .; v_call: TRBV20-1; j_call: TRBJ1-3; clone_size: .; cdr3_aa: CSSRGDPNSGNTIYF; cdr3_nt: TGCAGCTCAAGGGGTGACCCTAACTCTGGAAACACCATATATTTT
d_call: .; v_call: TRBV6-5; j_call: TRBJ1-1; clone_size: few; cdr3_aa: CASNNRNEAFF; cdr3_nt: TGTGCCAGCAATAACAGGAACGAAGCTTTCTTT
d_call: .; v_call: TRBV20-1; j_call: TRBJ1-6; clone_size: many; cdr3_aa: CSARDNDRGKRSPLHF; cdr3_nt: TGCAGTGCTAGAGATAATGACAGAGGGAAAAGATCACCCCTCCACTTT
d_call: TRBD1; v_call: TRBV6-6; j_call: TRBJ2-3; clone_size: .; cdr3_aa: CASRPDRGGTDTQYF; cdr3_nt: TGTGCCAGCAGACCGGACAGGGGGGGCACAGATACGCAGTATTTT
d_call: .; v_call: TRBV7-2; j_call: TRBJ1-5; clone_size: .; cdr3_aa: CASSSNDSPRWNQPQHF; cdr3_nt: TGTGCCAGCAGCTCCAATGACAGCCCTAGGTGGAATCAGCCCCAGCATTTT
d_call: TRBD1; v_call: TRBV9; j_call: TRBJ1-4; clone_size: few; cdr3_aa: CASSPGQGSATNEKLFF; cdr3_nt: TGTGCCAGCAGTCCGGGACAGGGCTCCGCAACTAATGAAAAACTGTTTTTT
d_call: TRBD1; v_call: TRBV10-3; j_call: TRBJ2-6; clone_size: .; cdr3_aa: CAISHHRGAAGANVLTF; cdr3_nt: TGTGCCATCAGTCACCACAGGGGCGCCGCTGGGGCCAACGTCCTGACTTTC
d_call: .; v_call: TRBV7-8; j_call: TRBJ1-1; clone_size: few; cdr3_aa: CASSLAFTEAFF; cdr3_nt: TGTGCCAGCAGCTTAGCTTTCACTGAAGCTTTCTTT
d_call: .; v_call: TRBV20-1; j_call: TRBJ1-1; clone_size: many; cdr3_aa: CSVRTPVGGAEAFF; cdr3_nt: TGCAGTGTTCGGACACCTGTTGGGGGGGCTGAAGCTTTCTTT
d_call: .; v_call: TRBV12-3/TRBV12-4; j_call: TRBJ1-1; clone_size: many; cdr3_aa: CASSLRQGTVVAFF; cdr3_nt: TGTGCCAGCAGTTTACGTCAGGGGACCGTCGTAGCTTTCTTT